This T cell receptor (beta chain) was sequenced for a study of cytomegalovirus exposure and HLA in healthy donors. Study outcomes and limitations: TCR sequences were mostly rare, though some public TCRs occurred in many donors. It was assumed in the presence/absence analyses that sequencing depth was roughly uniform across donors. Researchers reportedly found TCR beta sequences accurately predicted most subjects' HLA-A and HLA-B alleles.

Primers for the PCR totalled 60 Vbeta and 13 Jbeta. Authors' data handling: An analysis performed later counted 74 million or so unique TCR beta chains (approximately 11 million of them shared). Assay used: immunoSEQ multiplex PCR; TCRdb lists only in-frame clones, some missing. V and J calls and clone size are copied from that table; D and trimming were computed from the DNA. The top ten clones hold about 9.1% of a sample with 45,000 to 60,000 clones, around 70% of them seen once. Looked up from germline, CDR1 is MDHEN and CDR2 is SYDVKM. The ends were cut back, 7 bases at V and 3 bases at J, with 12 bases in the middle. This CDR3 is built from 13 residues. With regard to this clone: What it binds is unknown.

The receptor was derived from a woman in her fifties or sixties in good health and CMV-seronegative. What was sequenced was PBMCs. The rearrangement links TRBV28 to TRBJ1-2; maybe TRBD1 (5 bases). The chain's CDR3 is CASTLDSYYGYTF. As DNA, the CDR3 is TGTGCCAGCACCCTTGACAGTTACTATGGCTACACCTTC.